This passage covers 7 T cell receptor beta chains from one sample sequenced in a study of a mutant IDH1 vaccine in newly diagnosed glioma. Time point noted: week 5, during vaccination. Every vaccine dose comprised 300 ug of mutant IDH1 20-mer peptide plus topical imiquimod. Only in-frame clones appear in the TCRdb table, and some are missing; sequencing was by immunoSEQ multiplex PCR. The sample includes tens of thousands of clones, around 82% seen only once; the top ten take roughly 5%. These receptors have no known antigen. The sample in question was PBMCs, obtained from a glioma patient whose treatment included an IDH1 peptide vaccine. These receptors were taken from a man between 40 and 49 years old with glioma.

The genes are TRBV5-5 and TRBJ2-7; unclear D gene. The CDR3 has 14 amino acids. Looked up from germline, CDR1 is SGHKS and CDR2 is YYEKEE (reference sequence). V was pared by 4 bases and J by 0 bases, with 11 bases between. The CDR3, as DNA: TGTGCCAGCAGCCCATCTCTGAGCTCCTACGAGCAGTACTTC. Translation gives CASSPSLSSYEQYF.

The V and J genes are TRBV19 and TRBJ1-6, with D unclear. Germline V gives CDR1 LNHDA, CDR2 SQIVND (reference sequence). The V and J ends lost 4 bases and 10 bases respectively, with 14 bases between them. CDR3 size: 14 residues. The CDR3, as DNA: TGTGCCAGTAGTAACGAACCCGTGAAATCACCCCTCCACTTT. Encoded protein: CASSNEPVKSPLHF. The full variable domain, in which reference TRBV19 and TRBJ1-6 provide the parts outside the CDR3, is DGGITQSPKYLFRKEGQNVTLSCEQNLNHDAMYWYRQDPGQGLRLIYYSQIVNDFQKGDIAEGYSVSREKKESFPLTVTSAQKNPTAFYLCASSNEPVKSPLHFGNGTRLTVT.

The count of this clone is one. The chain carries TRBV19 and TRBJ1-5, with 7 bases fitting TRBD1. Germline CDR1 is LNHDA and CDR2 is SQIVND (reference sequence). CDR3 length equals 16 residues. V lost 5 bases, J lost 7 bases, and 14 bases stayed unmatched. The CDR3 loop reads CASSSTVTQGGQPQHF. Here the CDR3 DNA reads TGTGCCAGTAGTTCGACCGTTACTCAGGGGGGCCAGCCCCAGCATTTT.

The V call is TRBV30, the J call TRBJ1-2; TRBD1 agrees at 8 bases. The CDR3 has 14 residues. Germline-derived CDR1 and CDR2 are GTSNPN and SVGIG (reference sequence). Trimming removed 1 base from V and 3 bases from J; junction bases left unmatched: 4. In nucleotides, the CDR3 is TGTGCCTGGAGTGAGGACAGGGCGTACTATGGCTACACCTTC. It translates to CAWSEDRAYYGYTF.

The CDR3 is CAWSSNRGYSPLHF. For the CDR3, the DNA is TGTGCCTGGAGTTCAAACAGGGGTTATTCACCCCTCCACTTT. The gene calls are TRBV30 and TRBJ1-6, with 7 bases matching TRBD1. The CDR3 is made up of 14 amino acids. Trimming removed 2 bases from V and 8 bases from J; junction bases left unmatched: 6. The germline CDR1 and CDR2 sequences are GTSNPN and SVGIG (reference sequence).

This chain links TRBV6-1 with TRBJ1-6, with D possibly TRBD1 on 6 matching bases. The germline V gene encodes CDR1 MNHNS and CDR2 SASEGT. CDR3 length equals 16 residues. V lost 1 base and J lost 8, with 15 bases in between. The CDR3 nucleotides read TGTGCCAGCAGTGAAGTCGTGGACAGCTCATATTCACCCCTCCACTTT. Translation gives CASSEVVDSSYSPLHF.

The chain has TRBV29-1 and TRBJ1-1; no clear D gene. This CDR3 is built from 10 residues. The V gene's germline CDR1 is SQVTM and CDR2 ANQGSEA. Trimming removed 4 bases from V and 7 bases from J, with 7 bases in between. The CDR3 nucleotides are TGCAGCGTTGGCGAGTATGAAGCTTTCTTT. This translates into CSVGEYEAFF.